Listed here are 5 T cell receptor beta chains from one sample, sequenced in a study of blood T cell repertoires in COVID-19. Clones were sequenced by immunoSEQ multiplex PCR, and TCRdb holds only the in-frame ones, with some missing. The table shows hundreds of thousands of clones, with 83% occurring only once. Sequencing was performed on peripheral blood. These TCRs come from a woman aged 25 to 39 with COVID-19, enrolled during active disease.

The chain uses TRBV11-1 and TRBJ2-7; possible D gene TRBD2, 6 bases. From germline, CDR1 is SGHAT and CDR2 FQDESV (reference sequence). With 5 bases removed from V and 4 bases from J, the gap between germline ends came to 15 bases. CDR3 length: 14 amino acids. The CDR3 sequence is CASSGGVFPYEQYF. CDR3 in DNA: TGTGCCAGCAGCGGAGGGGTGTTTCCTTACGAGCAGTACTTC.

The chain joins TRBV7-8 to TRBJ1-2; TRBD1 might be the D (5 bases). V gave up 0 bases and J gave up 4 bases, with 9 bases separating them. From germline, CDR1 is SGHVS and CDR2 FQNEAQ. The CDR3 has 14 amino acids. Here the CDR3 DNA reads TGTGCCAGCAGCTTAGCACCAGGGTCCTATGGCTACACCTTC. Translation gives CASSLAPGSYGYTF.

This clone was observed a handful of times. The rearrangement links TRBV9 to TRBJ2-1, with unresolved D. The V end lost 0 bases, the J end lost 4 bases, and 17 bases lay between the germline ends. Germline V gene sequence: CDR1 SGDLS, CDR2 YYNGEE. The CDR3 consists of 17 residues. The CDR3 spells CASSVGRGVELYNEQFF. The CDR3 DNA is TGTGCCAGCAGCGTAGGGCGAGGTGTCGAACTTTACAATGAGCAGTTCTTC. Based on the CDR3 plus reference TRBV9 and TRBJ2-1, the full variable domain is DSGVTQTPKHLITATGQRVTLRCSPRSGDLSVYWYQQSLDQGLQFLIQYYNGEERAKGNILERFSAQQFPDLHSELNLSSLELGDSALYFCASSVGRGVELYNEQFFGPGTRLTVL.

The chain couples TRBV7-2 to TRBJ2-5, with 11 bases fitting TRBD2. The trim removed 3 bases at V and 2 bases at J, leaving 5 bases unmatched. The germline CDR1 and CDR2 sequences are SGHTA and FQGNSA. This CDR3 is built from 16 residues. The CDR3 coding sequence is TGTGCCAGCAGCTTCCTCAGGACTAGCGGGCAAGAGACCCAGTACTTC. As protein: CASSFLRTSGQETQYF. Together with reference TRBV7-2 and TRBJ2-5, the CDR3 gives the full variable domain: GAGVSQSPSNKVTEKGKDVELRCDPISGHTALYWYRQSLGQGLEFLIYFQGNSAPDKSGLPSDRFSAERTGGSVSTLTIQRTQQEDSAVYLCASSFLRTSGQETQYFGPGTRLLVL.

The chain joins TRBV5-4 to TRBJ2-1; 11 bases agree with TRBD2. J lost 13 bases, V lost 0 bases, and 3 bases had no gene match. CDR3 length: 13 residues. Germline V lookup: CDR1 SGHNT, CDR2 YYREEE (reference sequence). CDR3 DNA sequence: TGTGCCAGCAGCTTGGGGGGACTAGCGGAACAGTTCTTC. It yields the protein CASSLGGLAEQFF.